These T cell receptor beta chains were read from a single sample in a study of T cells in Graves' hyperthyroidism and ophthalmopathy. TCRdb passed the multiplex PCR reads through MiXCR, listing each CDR3 protein once. The table has under 350,000 distinct CDR3 sequences, around a fifth seen once. Material: blood. Source of these receptors: a woman in her forties or fifties with Graves' hyperthyroidism. Both conserved end residues are part of each CDR3. Each record gives: V gene, clone size, D gene, J gene, CDR3 DNA, CDR3 protein. D genes are given only for firm matches. The size field is filled for only some rows; it gives once, few, many or a size class.

V: TRBV25-1
size: NA
D: NA
J: TRBJ2-5
DNA: TGTGCCAGCAAAAAGACAGGAGAGACCCAGTACTTC
CDR3: CASKKTGETQYF

V: TRBV2
size: many
D: NA
J: TRBJ1-5
DNA: TGTGCCAGCAGTGAGGTGCTCTTAAGTTATAGCAATCAGCCCCAGCATTTT
CDR3: CASSEVLLSYSNQPQHF

V: TRBV10-3
size: few
D: NA
J: TRBJ1-1
DNA: TGTGCCATCAGTAGGGACTTCGACACTGAAGCTTTCTTT
CDR3: CAISRDFDTEAFF

V: TRBV20-1
size: many
D: TRBD2
J: TRBJ2-1
DNA: TGCAGTGCAAACCTTGGAGCGGGAGATTCCAATGAGCAGTTCTTC
CDR3: CSANLGAGDSNEQFF

V: TRBV7-9
size: NA
D: TRBD1
J: TRBJ2-7
DNA: TGTGCCAGCAGCCAACGGTCCGGGACAGGTACCTCCTACGAGCAGTACTTC
CDR3: CASSQRSGTGTSYEQYF

V: TRBV12-3/TRBV12-4
size: many
D: NA
J: TRBJ1-6
DNA: TGTGCCAGCAGTCCTACCTCCGGGGGTAATTCACCCCTCCACTTT
CDR3: CASSPTSGGNSPLHF

V: TRBV4-1
size: few
D: NA
J: TRBJ2-7
DNA: TGCGCCAGCAGCCAACCCCAGGGGGGAAGGCCCTACGAGCAGTACTTC
CDR3: CASSQPQGGRPYEQYF

V: TRBV7-2
size: many
D: NA
J: TRBJ2-1
DNA: TGTGCCAGCAGCTTAGGTTTTAAGAGCTGGCTATCTTCCCAGTACAATGAGCAGTTCTTC
CDR3: CASSLGFKSWLSSQYNEQFF

V: TRBV19
size: NA
D: NA
J: TRBJ2-5
DNA: TGTGCCAGTAGTATTGCGGGGCTCCAAGAGACCCAGTACTTC
CDR3: CASSIAGLQETQYF

V: TRBV20-1
size: few
D: NA
J: TRBJ2-7
DNA: TGCAGTGCTAGCCTCACTGTAACGGGGTACGAGCAGTACTTC
CDR3: CSASLTVTGYEQYF

V: TRBV6-1
size: NA
D: NA
J: TRBJ2-3
DNA: TGTGCCAGCAAGGCAGCAGATACGCAGTATTTT
CDR3: CASKAADTQYF

V: TRBV7-8
size: NA
D: NA
J: TRBJ2-7
DNA: TGTGCCAGCAGCTTAGACAGGCCCCAGCAGTACTTC
CDR3: CASSLDRPQQYF

V: TRBV28
size: NA
D: TRBD1
J: TRBJ1-2
DNA: TGTGCCAGCAGTTCAGGGACAGCGCCGAATGGCTACACCTTC
CDR3: CASSSGTAPNGYTF

V: TRBV11-3
size: many
D: NA
J: TRBJ2-7
DNA: TGTGCCAGCAGCCCCAGCGACAACTCCTACGAGCAGTACTTC
CDR3: CASSPSDNSYEQYF

V: TRBV20-1
size: many
D: NA
J: TRBJ2-1
DNA: TGCAGTGCTAGGAGCAGGGCCTACAATGAGCAGTTCTTC
CDR3: CSARSRAYNEQFF

V: TRBV14
size: NA
D: TRBD2
J: TRBJ2-2
DNA: TGTGCCAGCAGCCGGACTAGCGGGAGTATCGGGGAGCTGTTTTTT
CDR3: CASSRTSGSIGELFF

V: TRBV28
size: many
D: NA
J: TRBJ1-1
DNA: TGTGCCAGCAGTTTTGTTGCCCCCCAAAACAGGGAGATCGACACTGAAGCTTTCTTT
CDR3: CASSFVAPQNREIDTEAFF

V: TRBV25-1
size: NA
D: TRBD1
J: TRBJ2-1
DNA: TGTGCCAGCAGTGAAGTCCCGGGACAGGGGGCCTCGATATACAATGAGCAGTTCTTC
CDR3: CASSEVPGQGASIYNEQFF

V: TRBV28
size: many
D: NA
J: TRBJ2-7
DNA: TGTGCCAGCAGTTCCCGTAGTTTCAGCTCCTACGAGCAGTACTTC
CDR3: CASSSRSFSSYEQYF